The rows below give T cell receptor beta chains drawn from one sample of a study of shared clonotypes between healthy human individuals. The protocol was immunoSEQ multiplex PCR, while the TCRdb copy is restricted to in-frame clones and leaves out a portion. The repertoire holds about half a million clones, with 81% as singletons. Sample: PBMCs. These receptors came from a middle-aged woman in good health. Some clones in this sample may be carry-over from other donors' samples. The CDR3 runs from the conserved cysteine through the conserved F or W. Each record gives: CDR3 protein, CDR3 DNA, J gene, D gene, clone size, V gene. D genes are given only for firm matches. For some rows the clone size is stated as once, few or many, or as a class when expanded; others skip it.

CASSPDRRLTDTQYF	TGTGCCAGCAGTCCCGACCGAAGACTTACAGATACGCAGTATTTT	TRBJ2-3	.	many	TRBV28
CASSHRRGSYEQYF	TGCGCCAGCAGCCATCGGAGGGGCTCCTACGAGCAGTACTTC	TRBJ2-7	.	.	TRBV4-1
CASSSGSTTDTQYF	TGTGCCAGCAGCTCGGGATCCACCACAGATACGCAGTATTTT	TRBJ2-3	.	.	TRBV11-3
CASSLDRPSSGNTIYF	TGTGCCAGCAGCTTAGATCGTCCAAGCTCTGGAAACACCATATATTTT	TRBJ1-3	.	.	TRBV7-8
CAISARDRGTDTQYF	TGTGCCATCAGTGCCCGGGACAGGGGTACAGATACGCAGTATTTT	TRBJ2-3	TRBD1	.	TRBV10-3
CASGQGPNYGYTF	TGTGCCAGCGGGCAGGGACCGAACTATGGCTACACCTTC	TRBJ1-2	.	once	TRBV9
CAWRLGGQETQYF	TGTGCCTGGAGGCTGGGGGGCCAAGAGACCCAGTACTTC	TRBJ2-5	.	many	TRBV30
CASSSTSGQNTGELFF	TGTGCCAGCAGCTCGACTAGCGGGCAGAACACCGGGGAGCTGTTTTTT	TRBJ2-2	TRBD2	few	TRBV7-9
CASSLAGTIIYEQYF	TGTGCCAGCAGCTTGGCCGGGACGATCATCTACGAGCAGTACTTC	TRBJ2-7	.	.	TRBV5-5
CASSPSPTGGIGGYTF	TGTGCCAGCTCACCCTCGCCTACAGGGGGCATCGGCGGCTACACCTTC	TRBJ1-2	TRBD1	.	TRBV18
CASSQASAPDTQYF	TGCGCCAGCAGCCAAGCGTCAGCGCCAGATACGCAGTATTTT	TRBJ2-3	.	.	TRBV4-3
CASSETSGSSEQFF	TGTGCCAGCAGTGAAACTAGCGGGAGTAGTGAGCAGTTCTTC	TRBJ2-1	TRBD2	.	TRBV6-4
CASSPPLAANYGYTF	TGTGCCAGCAGCCCCCCGTTGGCGGCTAACTATGGCTACACCTTC	TRBJ1-2	.	.	TRBV11-2
CASSKGEGTEAFF	TGTGCCAGCAGCAAAGGGGAGGGGACTGAAGCTTTCTTT	TRBJ1-1	.	.	TRBV21-1